This T cell receptor (beta chain) originates from a study of blood T cell repertoires in COVID-19. Data came from immunoSEQ multiplex PCR; TCRdb stores just in-frame clones and leaves some out. The repertoire includes about 140,000 clones, 85% to 90% of them detected once, and around 5.4% sits in the top ten. In germline, CDR1 is WSHSY, CDR2 SAAADI. V dropped 6 bases and J dropped 9 bases, with 12 bases sitting between them. The CDR3 is 13 residues long. Sequencing used peripheral blood. The chain joins TRBV10-2 to TRBJ2-6; D is unclear. The origin of this receptor is a human donor in a cohort sampled during active COVID-19. The CDR3 nucleotides are TGCGCCAGCAGGGAGCACGGTTTCAACGTCCTGACTTTC. This codes for CASREHGFNVLTF.